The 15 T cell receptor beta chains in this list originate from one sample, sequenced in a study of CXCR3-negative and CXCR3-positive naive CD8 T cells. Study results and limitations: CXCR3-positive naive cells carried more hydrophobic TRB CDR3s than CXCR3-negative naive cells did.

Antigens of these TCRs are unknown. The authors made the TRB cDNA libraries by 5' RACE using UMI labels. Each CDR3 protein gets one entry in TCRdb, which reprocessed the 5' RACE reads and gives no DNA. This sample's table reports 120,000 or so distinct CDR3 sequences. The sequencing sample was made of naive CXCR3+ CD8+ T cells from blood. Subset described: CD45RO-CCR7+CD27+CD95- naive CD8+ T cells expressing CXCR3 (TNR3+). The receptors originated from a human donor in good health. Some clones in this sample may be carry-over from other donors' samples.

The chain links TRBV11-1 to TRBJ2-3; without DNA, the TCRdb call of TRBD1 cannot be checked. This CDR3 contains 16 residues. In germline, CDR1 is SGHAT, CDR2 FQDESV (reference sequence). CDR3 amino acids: CASSSLPGQSTDTQYF.

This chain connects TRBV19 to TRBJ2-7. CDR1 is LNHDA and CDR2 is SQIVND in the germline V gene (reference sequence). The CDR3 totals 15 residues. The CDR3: CASSPFGGSSYEQYF.

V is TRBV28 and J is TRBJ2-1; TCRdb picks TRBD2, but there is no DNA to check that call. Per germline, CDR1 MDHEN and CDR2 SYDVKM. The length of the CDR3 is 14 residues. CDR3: CASSLRGLHYEQFF.

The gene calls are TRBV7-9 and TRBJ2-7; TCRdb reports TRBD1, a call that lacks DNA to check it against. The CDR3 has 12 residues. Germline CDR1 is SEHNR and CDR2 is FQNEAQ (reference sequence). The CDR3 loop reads CATSGTGYEQYF.

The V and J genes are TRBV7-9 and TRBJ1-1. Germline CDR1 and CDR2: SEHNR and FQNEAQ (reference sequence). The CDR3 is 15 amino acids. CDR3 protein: CASTPAARPYTEAFF.

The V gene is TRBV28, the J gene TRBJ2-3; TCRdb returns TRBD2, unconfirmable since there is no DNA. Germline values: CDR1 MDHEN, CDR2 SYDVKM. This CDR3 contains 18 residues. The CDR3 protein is CASSPGYSGRPWADTQYF.

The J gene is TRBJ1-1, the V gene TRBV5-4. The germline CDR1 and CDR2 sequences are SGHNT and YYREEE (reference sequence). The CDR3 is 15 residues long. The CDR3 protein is CASSLIPDVNTEAFF.

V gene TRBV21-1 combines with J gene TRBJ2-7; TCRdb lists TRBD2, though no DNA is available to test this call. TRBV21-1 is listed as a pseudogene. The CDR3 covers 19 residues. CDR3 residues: CASSKTRGDTYEHNYEQYF.

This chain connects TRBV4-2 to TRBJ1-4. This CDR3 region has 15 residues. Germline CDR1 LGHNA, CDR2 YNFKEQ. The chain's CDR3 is CASSQGIRGAEKLFF.

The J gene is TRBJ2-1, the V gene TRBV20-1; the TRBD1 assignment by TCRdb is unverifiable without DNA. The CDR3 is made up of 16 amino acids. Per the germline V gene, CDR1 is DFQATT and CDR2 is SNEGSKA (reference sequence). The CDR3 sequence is CSVPDSHKFSYNERFF.

The CDR3 sequence is CASSPDRASTEAFF. The rearrangement links TRBV5-4 to TRBJ1-1; checking the TCRdb D call of TRBD1 is not possible without DNA. Germline V gene sequence: CDR1 SGHNT, CDR2 YYREEE (reference sequence). This CDR3 contains 14 residues.

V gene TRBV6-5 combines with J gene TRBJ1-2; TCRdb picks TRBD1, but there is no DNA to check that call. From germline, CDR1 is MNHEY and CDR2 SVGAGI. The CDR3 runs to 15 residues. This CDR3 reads CASSIGRGPDYGYTF.

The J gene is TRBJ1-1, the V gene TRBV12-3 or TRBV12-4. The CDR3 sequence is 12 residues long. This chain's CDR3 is CASSLLYAEAFF.

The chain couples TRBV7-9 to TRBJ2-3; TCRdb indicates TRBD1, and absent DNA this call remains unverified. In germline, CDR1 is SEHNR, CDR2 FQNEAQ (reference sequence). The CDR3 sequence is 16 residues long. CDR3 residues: CASSLVGGHGIDTQYF.

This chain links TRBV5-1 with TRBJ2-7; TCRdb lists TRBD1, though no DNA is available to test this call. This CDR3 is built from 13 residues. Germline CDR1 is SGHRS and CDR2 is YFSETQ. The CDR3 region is CASRSQGVYEQYF.